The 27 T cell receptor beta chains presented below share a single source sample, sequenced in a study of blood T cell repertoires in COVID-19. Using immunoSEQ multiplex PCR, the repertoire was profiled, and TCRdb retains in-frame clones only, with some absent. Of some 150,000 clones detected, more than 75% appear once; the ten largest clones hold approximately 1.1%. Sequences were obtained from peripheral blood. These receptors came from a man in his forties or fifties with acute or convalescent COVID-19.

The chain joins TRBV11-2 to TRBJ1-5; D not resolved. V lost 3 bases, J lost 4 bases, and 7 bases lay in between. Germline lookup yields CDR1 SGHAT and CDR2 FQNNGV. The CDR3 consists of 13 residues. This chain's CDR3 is CASSLGQNQPQHF. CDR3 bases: TGTGCCAGCAGCTTGGGCCAGAATCAGCCCCAGCATTTT.

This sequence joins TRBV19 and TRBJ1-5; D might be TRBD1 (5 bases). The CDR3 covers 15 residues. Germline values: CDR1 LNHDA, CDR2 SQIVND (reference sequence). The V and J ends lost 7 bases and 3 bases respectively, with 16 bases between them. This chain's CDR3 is CASTSRESDNQPQHF. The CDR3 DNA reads TGTGCCAGTACCTCCAGGGAAAGCGACAATCAGCCCCAGCATTTT.

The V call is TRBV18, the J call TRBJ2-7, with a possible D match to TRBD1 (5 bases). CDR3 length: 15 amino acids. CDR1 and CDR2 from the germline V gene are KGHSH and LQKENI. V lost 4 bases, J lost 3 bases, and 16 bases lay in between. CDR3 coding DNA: TGTGCCAGCTCACAAGGGGAATCCCCCTTCTACGAGCAGTACTTC. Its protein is CASSQGESPFYEQYF.

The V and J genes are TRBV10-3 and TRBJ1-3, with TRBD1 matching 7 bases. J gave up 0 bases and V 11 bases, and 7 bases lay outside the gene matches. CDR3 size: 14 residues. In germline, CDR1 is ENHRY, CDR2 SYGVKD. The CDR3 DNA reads TGTGCCCACACAGGGGACAACTCTGGAAACACCATATATTTT. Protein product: CAHTGDNSGNTIYF.

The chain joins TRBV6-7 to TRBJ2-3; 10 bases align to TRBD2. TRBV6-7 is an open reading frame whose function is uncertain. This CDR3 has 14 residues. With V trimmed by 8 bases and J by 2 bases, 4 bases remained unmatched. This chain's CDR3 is CASGLAVNTDTQYF. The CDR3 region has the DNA TGTGCCAGCGGACTAGCGGTGAACACAGATACGCAGTATTTT.

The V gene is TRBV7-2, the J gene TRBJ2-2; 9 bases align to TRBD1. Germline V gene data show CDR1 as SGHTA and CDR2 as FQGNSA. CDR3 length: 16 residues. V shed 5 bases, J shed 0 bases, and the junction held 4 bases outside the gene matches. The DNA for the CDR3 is TGTGCCAGCAGCCCCGGACAGGGGCCGAACACCGGGGAGCTGTTTTTT. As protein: CASSPGQGPNTGELFF.

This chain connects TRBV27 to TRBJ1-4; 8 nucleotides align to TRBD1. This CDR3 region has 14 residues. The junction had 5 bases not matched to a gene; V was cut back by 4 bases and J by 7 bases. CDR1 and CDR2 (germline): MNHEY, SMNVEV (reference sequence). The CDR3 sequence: CASSSTGAAEKLFF. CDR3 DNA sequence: TGTGCCAGCAGTTCGACAGGGGCCGCTGAAAAACTGTTTTTT.

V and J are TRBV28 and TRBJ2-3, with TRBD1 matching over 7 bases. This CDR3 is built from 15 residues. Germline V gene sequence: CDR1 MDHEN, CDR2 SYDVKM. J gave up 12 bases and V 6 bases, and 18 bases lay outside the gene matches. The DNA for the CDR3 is TGTGCCAGCAGCCAACCCCAAGGCGACAGGGTCGCTCAGTATTTT. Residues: CASSQPQGDRVAQYF.

CDR3 loop: CASSETTEAFF. The CDR3 nucleotides are TGTGCCAGCAGTGAGACAACTGAAGCTTTCTTT. This chain uses TRBV2 with TRBJ1-1, with D unclear. V dropped 3 bases and J dropped 5 bases, with 4 bases sitting between them. Per the germline V gene, CDR1 is SNHLY and CDR2 is FYNNEI. The CDR3 is 11 amino acids.

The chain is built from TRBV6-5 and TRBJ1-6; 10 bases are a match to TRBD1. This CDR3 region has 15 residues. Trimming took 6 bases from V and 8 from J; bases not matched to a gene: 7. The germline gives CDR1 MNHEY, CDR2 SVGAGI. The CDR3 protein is CASRRTGTGDSPLHF. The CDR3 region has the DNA TGTGCCAGCAGACGAACCGGGACAGGGGATTCACCCCTCCACTTT.

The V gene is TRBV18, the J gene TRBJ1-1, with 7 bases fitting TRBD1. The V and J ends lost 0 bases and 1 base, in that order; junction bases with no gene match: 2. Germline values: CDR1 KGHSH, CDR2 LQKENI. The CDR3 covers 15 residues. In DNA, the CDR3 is TGTGCCAGCTCACCACCGGGACAGTGGAACACTGAAGCTTTCTTT. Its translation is CASSPPGQWNTEAFF.

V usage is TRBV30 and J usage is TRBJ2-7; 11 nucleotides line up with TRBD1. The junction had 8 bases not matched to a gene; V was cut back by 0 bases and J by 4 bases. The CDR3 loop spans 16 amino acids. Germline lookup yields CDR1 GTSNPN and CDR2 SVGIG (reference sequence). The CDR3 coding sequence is TGTGCCTGGAGTGTCATTCTGGGACAGGGGGATTACGAGCAGTACTTC. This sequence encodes CAWSVILGQGDYEQYF.

In DNA, the CDR3 is TGTGCCAGCAGCTTATTTCTGAATCAGCCCCAGCATTTT. It translates to CASSLFLNQPQHF. This rearrangement joins TRBV7-3 to TRBJ1-5, with D hard to call. The CDR3 is 13 residues long. Germline loops: CDR1 SGHTA, CDR2 FQGTGA. V was cut by 2 bases and J by 4 bases, with 6 bases left in between.

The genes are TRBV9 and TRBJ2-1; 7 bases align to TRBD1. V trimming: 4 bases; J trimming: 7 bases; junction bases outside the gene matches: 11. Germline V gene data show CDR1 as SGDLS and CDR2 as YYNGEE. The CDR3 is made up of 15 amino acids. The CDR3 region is CASSKEGAGMNEQFF. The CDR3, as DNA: TGTGCCAGCAGCAAAGAGGGGGCAGGGATGAATGAGCAGTTCTTC.

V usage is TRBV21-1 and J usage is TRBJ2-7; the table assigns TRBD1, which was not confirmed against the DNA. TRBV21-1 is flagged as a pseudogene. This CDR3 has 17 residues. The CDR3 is CASSKIDHRVMGYEQYF. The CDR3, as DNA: TGTGCCAGCAGCAAAATTGACCACAGGGTCATGGGGTACGAGCAGTACTTC.

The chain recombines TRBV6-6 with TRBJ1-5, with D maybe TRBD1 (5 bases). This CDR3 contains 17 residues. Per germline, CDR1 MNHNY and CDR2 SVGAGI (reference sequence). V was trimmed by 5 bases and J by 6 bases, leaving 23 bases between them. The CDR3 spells CASSLAPPGIVGQPQHF. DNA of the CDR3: TGTGCCAGCAGTCTAGCCCCCCCAGGGATAGTTGGTCAGCCCCAGCATTTT.

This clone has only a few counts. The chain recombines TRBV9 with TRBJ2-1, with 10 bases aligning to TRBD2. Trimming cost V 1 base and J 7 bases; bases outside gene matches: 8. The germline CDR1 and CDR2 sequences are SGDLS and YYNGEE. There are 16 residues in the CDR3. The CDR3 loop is CASSVNPAGGLNEQFF. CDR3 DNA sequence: TGTGCCAGCAGCGTAAATCCAGCGGGGGGGTTGAATGAGCAGTTCTTC.

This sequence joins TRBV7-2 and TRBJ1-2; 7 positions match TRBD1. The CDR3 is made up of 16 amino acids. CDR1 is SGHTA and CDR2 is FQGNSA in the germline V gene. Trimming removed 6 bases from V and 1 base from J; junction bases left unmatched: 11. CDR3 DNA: TGTGCCAGCAGAACCGGGACAGAAATATATAACTATGGCTACACCTTC. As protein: CASRTGTEIYNYGYTF.

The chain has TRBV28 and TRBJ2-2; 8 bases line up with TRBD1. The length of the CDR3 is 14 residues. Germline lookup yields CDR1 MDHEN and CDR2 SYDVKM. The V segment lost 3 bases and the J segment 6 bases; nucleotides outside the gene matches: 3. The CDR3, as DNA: TGTGCCAGCAGTTTGGAACAGGGGGCCGGGGAGCTGTTTTTT. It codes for CASSLEQGAGELFF. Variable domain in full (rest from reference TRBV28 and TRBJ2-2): DVKVTQSSRYLVKRTGEKVFLECVQDMDHENMFWYRQDPGLGLRLIYFSYDVKMKEKGDIPEGYSVSREKKERFSLILESASTNQTSMYLCASSLEQGAGELFFGEGSRLTVL.

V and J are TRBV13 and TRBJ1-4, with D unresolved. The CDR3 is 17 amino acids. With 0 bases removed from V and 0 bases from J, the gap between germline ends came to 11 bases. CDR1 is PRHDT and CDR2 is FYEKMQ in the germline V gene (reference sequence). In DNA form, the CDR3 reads TGTGCCAGCAGCTTAGGAGCCAGGACTGCAACTAATGAAAAACTGTTTTTT. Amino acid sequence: CASSLGARTATNEKLFF.

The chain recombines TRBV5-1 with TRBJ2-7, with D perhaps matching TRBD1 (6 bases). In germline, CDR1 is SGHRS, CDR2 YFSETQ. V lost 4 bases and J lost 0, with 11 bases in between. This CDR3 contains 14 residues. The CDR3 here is CASSIQGTSYEQYF. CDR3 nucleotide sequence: TGCGCCAGCAGCATACAGGGAACCTCCTACGAGCAGTACTTC.

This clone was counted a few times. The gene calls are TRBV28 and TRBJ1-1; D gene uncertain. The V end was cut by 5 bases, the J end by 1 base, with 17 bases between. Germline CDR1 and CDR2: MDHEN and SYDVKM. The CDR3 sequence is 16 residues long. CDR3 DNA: TGTGCCAGCAGTGTTGGGCCTCGACGGGGGAACACTGAAGCTTTCTTT. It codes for CASSVGPRRGNTEAFF.

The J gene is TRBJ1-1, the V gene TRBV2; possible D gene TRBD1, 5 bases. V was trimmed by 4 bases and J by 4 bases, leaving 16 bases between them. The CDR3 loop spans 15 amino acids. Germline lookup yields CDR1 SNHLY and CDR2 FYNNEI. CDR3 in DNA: TGTGCCAGCAGTGTTGGCACAGGCGGGATCACTGAAGCTTTCTTT. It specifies CASSVGTGGITEAFF.

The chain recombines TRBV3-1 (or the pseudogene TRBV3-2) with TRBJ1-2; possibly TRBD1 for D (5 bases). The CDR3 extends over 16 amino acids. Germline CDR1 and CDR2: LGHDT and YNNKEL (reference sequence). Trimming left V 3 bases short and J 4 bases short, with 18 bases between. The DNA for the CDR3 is TGTGCCAGCAGCCAGCCCGCGGGGCAGGGCGTCTATGGCTACACCTTC. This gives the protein CASSQPAGQGVYGYTF.

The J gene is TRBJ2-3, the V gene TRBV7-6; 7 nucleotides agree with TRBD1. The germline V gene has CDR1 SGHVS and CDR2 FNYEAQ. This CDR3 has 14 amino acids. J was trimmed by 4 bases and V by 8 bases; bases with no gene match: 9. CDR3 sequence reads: CASGRDSFSDTQYF. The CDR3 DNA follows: TGTGCCAGCGGTAGGGACAGCTTCTCAGATACGCAGTATTTT.

The DNA for the CDR3 is TGTGCCAGCAGTTTAATACAGGGGTTTGAAAAACTGTTTTTT. This translates into CASSLIQGFEKLFF. The gene calls are TRBV28 and TRBJ1-4; 7 bases align to TRBD1. V trimming: 2 bases; J trimming: 7 bases; junction bases outside the gene matches: 4. The CDR3 has 14 residues. From germline, CDR1 is MDHEN and CDR2 SYDVKM.

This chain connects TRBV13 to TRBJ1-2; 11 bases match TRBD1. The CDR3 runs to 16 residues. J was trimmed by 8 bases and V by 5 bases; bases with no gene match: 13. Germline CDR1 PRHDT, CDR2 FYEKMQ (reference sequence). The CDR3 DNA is TGTGCCAGCAGCCCGGAATGGGACAGGGGGGTAGTAGGCTACACCTTC. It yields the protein CASSPEWDRGVVGYTF.